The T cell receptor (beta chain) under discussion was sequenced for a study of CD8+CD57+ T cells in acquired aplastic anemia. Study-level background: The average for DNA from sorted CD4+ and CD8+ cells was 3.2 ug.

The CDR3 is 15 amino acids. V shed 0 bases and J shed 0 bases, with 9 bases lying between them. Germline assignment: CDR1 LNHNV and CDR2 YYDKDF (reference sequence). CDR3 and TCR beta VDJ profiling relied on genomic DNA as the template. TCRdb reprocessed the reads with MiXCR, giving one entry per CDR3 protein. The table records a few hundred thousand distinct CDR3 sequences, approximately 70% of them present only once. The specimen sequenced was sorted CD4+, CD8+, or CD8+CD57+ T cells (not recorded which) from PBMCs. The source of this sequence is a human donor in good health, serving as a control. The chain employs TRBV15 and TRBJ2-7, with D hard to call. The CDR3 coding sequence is TGTGCCACCAGCAGAGATCGGTCGAGCTCCTACGAGCAGTACTTC. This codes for CATSRDRSSSYEQYF.